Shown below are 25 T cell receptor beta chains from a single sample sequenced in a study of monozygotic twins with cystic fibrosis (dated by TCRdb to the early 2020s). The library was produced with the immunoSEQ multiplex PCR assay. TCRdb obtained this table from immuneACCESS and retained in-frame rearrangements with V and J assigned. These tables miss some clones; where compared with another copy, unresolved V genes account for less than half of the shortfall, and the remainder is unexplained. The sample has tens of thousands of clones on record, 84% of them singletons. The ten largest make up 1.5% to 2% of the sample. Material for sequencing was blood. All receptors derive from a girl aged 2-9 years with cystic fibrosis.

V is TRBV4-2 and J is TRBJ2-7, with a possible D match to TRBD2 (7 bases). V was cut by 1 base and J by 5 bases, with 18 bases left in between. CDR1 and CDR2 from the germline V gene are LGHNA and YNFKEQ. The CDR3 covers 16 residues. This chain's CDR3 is CASSQVIRGADHEQYF. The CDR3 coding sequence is TGTGCCAGCAGCCAAGTGATCCGGGGGGCCGACCACGAGCAGTACTTC.

The CDR3 reads CASSLGPPQETQYF. CDR3 sequence (DNA): TGCGCCAGCAGCTTGGGCCCACCCCAAGAGACCCAGTACTTC. This sequence joins TRBV5-1 and TRBJ2-5; D not resolved. From germline, CDR1 is SGHRS and CDR2 YFSETQ. The CDR3 sequence is 14 residues long. The V end was cut by 0 bases, the J end by 1 base, with 7 bases between.

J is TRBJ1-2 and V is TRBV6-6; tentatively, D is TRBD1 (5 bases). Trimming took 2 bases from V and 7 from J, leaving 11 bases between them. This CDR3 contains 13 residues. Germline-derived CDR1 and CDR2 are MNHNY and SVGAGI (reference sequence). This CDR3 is CASSYGGKGGYTF. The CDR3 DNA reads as TGTGCCAGCAGTTACGGGGGGAAGGGTGGCTACACCTTC.

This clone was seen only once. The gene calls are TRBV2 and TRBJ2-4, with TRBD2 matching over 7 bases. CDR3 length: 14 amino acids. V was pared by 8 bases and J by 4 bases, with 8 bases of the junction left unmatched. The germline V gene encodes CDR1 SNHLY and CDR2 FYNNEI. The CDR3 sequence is CASWGGIGKNIQYF. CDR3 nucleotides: TGTGCCAGCTGGGGGGGTATTGGGAAAAACATTCAGTACTTC.

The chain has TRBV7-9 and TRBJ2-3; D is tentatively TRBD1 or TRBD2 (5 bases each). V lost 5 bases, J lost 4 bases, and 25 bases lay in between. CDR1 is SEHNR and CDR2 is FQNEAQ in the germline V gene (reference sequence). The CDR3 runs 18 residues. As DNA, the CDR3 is TGTGCCAGCAGCCAAAGAGGGTTTGGCGCAGGGAGCCCAGATACGCAGTATTTT. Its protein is CASSQRGFGAGSPDTQYF.

CDR3: CASSSLDGETQYF. CDR3 nucleotides: TGTGCCAGCAGCTCTCTAGATGGGGAGACCCAGTACTTC. The rearrangement joins TRBV7-2 to TRBJ2-5; D not certain. Trimming removed 4 bases from V and 5 bases from J, with 11 bases in between. The germline V gene encodes CDR1 SGHTA and CDR2 FQGNSA. This CDR3 is built from 13 residues.

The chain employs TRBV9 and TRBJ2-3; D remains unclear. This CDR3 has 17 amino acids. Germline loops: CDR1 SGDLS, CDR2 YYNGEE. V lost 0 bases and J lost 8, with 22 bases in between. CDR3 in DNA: TGTGCCAGCAGCGTAGGATTTGGATCTCGGGTGGTAGGTACGCAGTATTTT. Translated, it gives CASSVGFGSRVVGTQYF. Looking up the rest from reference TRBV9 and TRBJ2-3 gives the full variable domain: DSGVTQTPKHLITATGQRVTLRCSPRSGDLSVYWYQQSLDQGLQFLIQYYNGEERAKGNILERFSAQQFPDLHSELNLSSLELGDSALYFCASSVGFGSRVVGTQYFGPGTRLTVL.

The CDR3 region is CASSRGGDQPQHF. The CDR3 bases are TGTGCCAGCTCACGGGGGGGAGATCAGCCCCAGCATTTT. The rearrangement uses TRBV18 and TRBJ1-5; D is possibly TRBD1 (5 bases). Germline CDR1 is KGHSH and CDR2 is LQKENI. The CDR3 consists of 13 residues. The V end was cut by 4 bases, the J end by 5 bases, with 9 bases between.

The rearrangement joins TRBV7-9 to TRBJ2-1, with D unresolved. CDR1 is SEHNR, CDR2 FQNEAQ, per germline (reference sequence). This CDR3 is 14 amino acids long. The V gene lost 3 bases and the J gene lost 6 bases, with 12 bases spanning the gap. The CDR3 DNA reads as TGTGCCAGCAGCTTGGGCCTCCCTCGCAATGAGCAGTTCTTC. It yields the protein CASSLGLPRNEQFF. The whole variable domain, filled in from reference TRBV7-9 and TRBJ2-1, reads DTGVSQNPRHKITKRGQNVTFRCDPISEHNRLYWYRQTLGQGPEFLTYFQNEAQLEKSRLLSDRFSAERPKGSFSTLEIQRTEQGDSAMYLCASSLGLPRNEQFFGPGTRLTVL.

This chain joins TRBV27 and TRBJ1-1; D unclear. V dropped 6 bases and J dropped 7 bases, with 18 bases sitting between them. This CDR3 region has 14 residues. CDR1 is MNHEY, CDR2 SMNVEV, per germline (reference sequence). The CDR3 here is CASRRTQDFDEAFF. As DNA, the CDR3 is TGTGCCAGCAGGAGAACCCAGGATTTCGATGAAGCTTTCTTT.

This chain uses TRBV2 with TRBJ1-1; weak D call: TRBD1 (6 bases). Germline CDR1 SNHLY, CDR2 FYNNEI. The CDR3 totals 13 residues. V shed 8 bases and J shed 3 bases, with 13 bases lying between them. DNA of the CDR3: TGTGCCAGCCGGCAGGACAGTTACACTGAAGCTTTCTTT. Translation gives CASRQDSYTEAFF.

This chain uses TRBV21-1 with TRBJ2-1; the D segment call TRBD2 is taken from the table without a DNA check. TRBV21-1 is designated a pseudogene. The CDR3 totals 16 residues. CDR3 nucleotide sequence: TGTGCCAGCAGCAAAGGGGCCTCGGAGGCCTACAATGAGCAGTTCTTC. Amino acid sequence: CASSKGASEAYNEQFF.

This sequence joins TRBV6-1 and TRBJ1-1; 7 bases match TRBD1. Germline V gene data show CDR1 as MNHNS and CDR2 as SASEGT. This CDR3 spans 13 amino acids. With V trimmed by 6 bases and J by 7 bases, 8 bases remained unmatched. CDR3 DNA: TGTGCCAGCAGCGATAACAGGGGTGGTGAAGCTTTCTTT. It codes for CASSDNRGGEAFF.

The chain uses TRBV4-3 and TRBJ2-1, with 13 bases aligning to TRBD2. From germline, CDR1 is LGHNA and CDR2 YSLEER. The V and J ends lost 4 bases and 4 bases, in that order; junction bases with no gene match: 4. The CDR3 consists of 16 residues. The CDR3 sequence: CASSPRLAGGYNEQFF. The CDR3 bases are TGCGCCAGCAGCCCCCGACTAGCGGGGGGATACAATGAGCAGTTCTTC.

This chain's CDR3 is CAWSVSDIRHGFNSPLHF. The CDR3 DNA is TGTGCCTGGAGTGTGAGCGATATCCGTCACGGTTTCAATTCACCCCTCCACTTT. The J gene is TRBJ1-6, the V gene TRBV30; D unclear. The CDR3 is 18 amino acids. Trimming took 0 bases from V and 7 from J, leaving 22 bases between them. Germline V CDR1 and CDR2: GTSNPN, SVGIG (reference sequence).

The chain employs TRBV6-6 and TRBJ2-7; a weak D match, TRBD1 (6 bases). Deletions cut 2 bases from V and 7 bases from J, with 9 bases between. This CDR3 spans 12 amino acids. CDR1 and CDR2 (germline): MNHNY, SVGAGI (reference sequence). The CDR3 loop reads CASSYVGTEQYF. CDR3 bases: TGTGCCAGCAGTTACGTTGGGACAGAGCAGTACTTC.

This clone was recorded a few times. The CDR3 nucleotides read TGTGCCAGCAGCTTGAGTCGTAGGACAGGGGACACTGAAGCTTTCTTT. Its protein product is CASSLSRRTGDTEAFF. This chain joins TRBV5-4 and TRBJ1-1, with 9 bases matching TRBD1. V was pared by 1 base and J by 3 bases, with 7 bases of the junction left unmatched. This CDR3 region has 16 residues. Germline V gene data show CDR1 as SGHNT and CDR2 as YYREEE (reference sequence).

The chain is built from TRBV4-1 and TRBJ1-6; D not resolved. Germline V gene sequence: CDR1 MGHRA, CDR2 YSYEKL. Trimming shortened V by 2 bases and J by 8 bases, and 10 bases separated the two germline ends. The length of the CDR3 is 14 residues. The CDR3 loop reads CASSQTTLDSPLHF. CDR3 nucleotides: TGCGCCAGCAGCCAAACAACTCTGGATTCACCCCTCCACTTT.

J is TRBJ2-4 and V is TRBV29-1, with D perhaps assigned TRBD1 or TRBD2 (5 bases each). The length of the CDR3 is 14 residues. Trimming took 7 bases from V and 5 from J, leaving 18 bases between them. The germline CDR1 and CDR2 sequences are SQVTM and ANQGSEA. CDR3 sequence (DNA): TGCAGCGGGGTAGGGCAGGGAGTTCAAAACATTCAGTACTTC. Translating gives CSGVGQGVQNIQYF.

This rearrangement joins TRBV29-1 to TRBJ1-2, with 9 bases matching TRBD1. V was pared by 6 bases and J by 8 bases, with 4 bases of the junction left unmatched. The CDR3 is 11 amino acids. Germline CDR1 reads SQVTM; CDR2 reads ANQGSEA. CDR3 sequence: CSVRTGVGYTF. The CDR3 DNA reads TGCAGCGTGCGGACAGGGGTGGGCTACACCTTC.

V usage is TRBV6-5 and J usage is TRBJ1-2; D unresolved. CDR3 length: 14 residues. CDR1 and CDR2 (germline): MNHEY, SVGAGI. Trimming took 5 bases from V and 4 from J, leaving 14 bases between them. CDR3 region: CASSRTPRGYGYTF. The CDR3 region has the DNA TGTGCCAGCAGTCGAACCCCACGGGGCTATGGCTACACCTTC.

The CDR3 loop is CASSIRGGNTEAFF. The CDR3 bases are TGTGCCAGCAGTATCAGAGGAGGGAACACTGAAGCTTTCTTT. This chain links TRBV27 with TRBJ1-1; D not resolved. Germline assignment: CDR1 MNHEY and CDR2 SMNVEV (reference sequence). The CDR3 spans 14 residues. Trimming cost V 5 bases and J 1 base, with 11 bases left between them.

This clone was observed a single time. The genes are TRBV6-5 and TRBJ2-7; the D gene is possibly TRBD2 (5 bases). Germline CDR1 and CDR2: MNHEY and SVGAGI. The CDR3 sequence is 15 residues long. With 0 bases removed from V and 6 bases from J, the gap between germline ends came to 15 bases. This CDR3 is CASSYSNHEGGEQYF. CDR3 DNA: TGTGCCAGCAGTTACTCGAATCACGAGGGCGGCGAGCAGTACTTC.

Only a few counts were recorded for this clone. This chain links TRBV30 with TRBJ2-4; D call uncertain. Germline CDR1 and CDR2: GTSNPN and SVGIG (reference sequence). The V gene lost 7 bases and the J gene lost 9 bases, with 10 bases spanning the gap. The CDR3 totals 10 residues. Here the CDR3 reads CALMETIQYF. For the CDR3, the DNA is TGTGCCTTGATGGAGACCATTCAGTACTTC.

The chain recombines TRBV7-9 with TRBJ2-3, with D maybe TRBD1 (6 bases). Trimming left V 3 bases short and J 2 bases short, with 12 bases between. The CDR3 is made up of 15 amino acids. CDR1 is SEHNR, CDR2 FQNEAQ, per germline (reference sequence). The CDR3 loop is CASSFRTEDTDTQYF. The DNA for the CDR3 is TGTGCCAGCAGCTTCCGGACAGAAGACACAGATACGCAGTATTTT.